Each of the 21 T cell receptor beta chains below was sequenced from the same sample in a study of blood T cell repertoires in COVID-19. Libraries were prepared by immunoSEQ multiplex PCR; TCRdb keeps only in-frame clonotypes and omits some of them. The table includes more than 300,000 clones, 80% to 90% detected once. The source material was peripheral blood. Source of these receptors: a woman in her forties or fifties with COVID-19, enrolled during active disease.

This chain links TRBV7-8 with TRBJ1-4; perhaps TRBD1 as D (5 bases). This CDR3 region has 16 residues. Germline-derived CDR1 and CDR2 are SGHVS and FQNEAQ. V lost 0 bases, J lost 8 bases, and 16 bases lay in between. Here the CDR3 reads CASSLARVVRGEKLFF. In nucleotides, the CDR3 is TGTGCCAGCAGCTTAGCGAGAGTAGTTCGGGGGGAAAAACTGTTTTTT.

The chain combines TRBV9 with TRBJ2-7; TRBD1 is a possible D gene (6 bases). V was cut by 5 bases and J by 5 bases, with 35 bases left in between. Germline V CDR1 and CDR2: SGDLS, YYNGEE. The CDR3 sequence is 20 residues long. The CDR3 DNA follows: TGTGCCAGCAGGAACACCGAAAGTAGACAGGTAGATGGAGTTCAGGACGAGCAGTACTTC. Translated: CASRNTESRQVDGVQDEQYF.

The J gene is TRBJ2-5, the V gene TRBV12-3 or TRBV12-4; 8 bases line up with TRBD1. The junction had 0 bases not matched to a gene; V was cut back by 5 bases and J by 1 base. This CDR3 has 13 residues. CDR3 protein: CASSGTGQETQYF. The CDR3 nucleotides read TGTGCCAGCAGTGGGACAGGCCAAGAGACCCAGTACTTC.

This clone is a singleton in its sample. The CDR3 sequence: CASSPPWGGTEAFF. The DNA of the CDR3 is TGTGCCAGCAGTCCCCCCTGGGGCGGCACTGAAGCTTTCTTT. This chain uses TRBV28 with TRBJ1-1; D is perhaps TRBD1 (5 bases). The CDR3 contains 14 residues. Germline V CDR1 and CDR2: MDHEN, SYDVKM. The germline V and J ends were trimmed by 5 bases and 4 bases, with 14 bases remaining between them.

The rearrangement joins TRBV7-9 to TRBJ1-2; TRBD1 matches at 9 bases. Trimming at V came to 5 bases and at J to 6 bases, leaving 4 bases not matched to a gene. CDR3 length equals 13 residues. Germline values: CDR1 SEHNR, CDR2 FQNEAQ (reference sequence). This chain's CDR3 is CASSTGQGHGYTF. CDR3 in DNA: TGTGCCAGCAGCACCGGACAGGGGCATGGCTACACCTTC.

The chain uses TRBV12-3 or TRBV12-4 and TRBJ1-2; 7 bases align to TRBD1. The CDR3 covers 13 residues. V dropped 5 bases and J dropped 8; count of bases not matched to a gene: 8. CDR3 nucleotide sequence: TGTGCCAGCAGTCCAGACAGGGCCCGAGGCTACACCTTC. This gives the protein CASSPDRARGYTF.

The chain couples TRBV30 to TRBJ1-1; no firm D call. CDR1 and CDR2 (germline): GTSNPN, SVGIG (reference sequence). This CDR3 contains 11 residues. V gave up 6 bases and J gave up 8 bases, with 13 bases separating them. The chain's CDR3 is CACSGWSEAFF. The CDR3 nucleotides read TGTGCCTGCTCGGGGTGGTCAGAAGCTTTCTTT.

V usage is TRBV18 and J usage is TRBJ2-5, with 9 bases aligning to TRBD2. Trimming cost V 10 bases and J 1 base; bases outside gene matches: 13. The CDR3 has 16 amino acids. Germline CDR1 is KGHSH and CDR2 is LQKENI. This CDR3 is CATLRISGSRQETQYF. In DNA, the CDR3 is TGTGCCACCTTGAGGATTAGCGGGAGCCGCCAAGAGACCCAGTACTTC.

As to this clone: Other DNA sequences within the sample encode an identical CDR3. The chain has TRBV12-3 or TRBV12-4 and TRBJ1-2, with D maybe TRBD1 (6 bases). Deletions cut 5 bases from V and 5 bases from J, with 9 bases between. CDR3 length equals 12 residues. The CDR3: CASSPQGYGYTF. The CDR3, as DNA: TGTGCCAGCAGTCCCCAGGGGTATGGCTACACCTTC.

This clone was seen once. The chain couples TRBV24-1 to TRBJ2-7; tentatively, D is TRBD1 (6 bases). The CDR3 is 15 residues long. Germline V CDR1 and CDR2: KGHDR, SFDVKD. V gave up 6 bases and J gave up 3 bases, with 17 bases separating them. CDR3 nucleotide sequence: TGTGCCACCAGTTCGTCAACAGGGCTCTACTACGAGCAGTACTTC. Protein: CATSSSTGLYYEQYF.

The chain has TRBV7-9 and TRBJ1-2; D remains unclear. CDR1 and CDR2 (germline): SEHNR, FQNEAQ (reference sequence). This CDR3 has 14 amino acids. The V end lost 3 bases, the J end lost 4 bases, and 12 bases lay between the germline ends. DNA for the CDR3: TGTGCCAGCAGCTTCGGCCAGGCGTTCTATGGCTACACCTTC. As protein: CASSFGQAFYGYTF.

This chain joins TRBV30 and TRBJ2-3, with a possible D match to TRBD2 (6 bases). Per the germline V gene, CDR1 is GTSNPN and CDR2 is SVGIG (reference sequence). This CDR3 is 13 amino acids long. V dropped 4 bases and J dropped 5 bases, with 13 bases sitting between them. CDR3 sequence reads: CAWTRDLRDTQYF. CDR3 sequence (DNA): TGTGCCTGGACTCGGGACTTAAGAGATACGCAGTATTTT.

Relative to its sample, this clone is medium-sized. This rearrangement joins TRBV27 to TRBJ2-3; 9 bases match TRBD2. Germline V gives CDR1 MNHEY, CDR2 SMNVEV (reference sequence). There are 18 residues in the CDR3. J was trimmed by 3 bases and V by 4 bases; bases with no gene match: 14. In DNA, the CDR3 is TGTGCCAGCAGTTCCTTAGCGGGAGCGAGAGGTGGGACAGATACGCAGTATTTT. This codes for CASSSLAGARGGTDTQYF.

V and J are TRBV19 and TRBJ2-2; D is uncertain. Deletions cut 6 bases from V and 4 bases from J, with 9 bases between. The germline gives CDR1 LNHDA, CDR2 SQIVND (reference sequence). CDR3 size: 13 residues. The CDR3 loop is CASSHSGTGELFF. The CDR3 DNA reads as TGTGCCAGTAGCCACTCGGGCACCGGGGAGCTGTTTTTT.

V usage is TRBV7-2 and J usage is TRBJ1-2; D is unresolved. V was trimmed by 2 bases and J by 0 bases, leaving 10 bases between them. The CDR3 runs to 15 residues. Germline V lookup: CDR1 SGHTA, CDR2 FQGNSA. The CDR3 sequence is CASSLSGPANYGYTF. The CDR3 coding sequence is TGTGCCAGCAGCTTAAGCGGGCCAGCTAACTATGGCTACACCTTC.

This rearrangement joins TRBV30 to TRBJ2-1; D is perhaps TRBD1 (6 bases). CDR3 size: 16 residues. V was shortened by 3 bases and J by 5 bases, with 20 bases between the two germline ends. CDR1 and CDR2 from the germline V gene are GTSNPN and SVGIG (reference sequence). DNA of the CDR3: TGTGCCTGGAGGGAACGGGGCAGGGGAAGGGACAATGAGCAGTTCTTC. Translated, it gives CAWRERGRGRDNEQFF.

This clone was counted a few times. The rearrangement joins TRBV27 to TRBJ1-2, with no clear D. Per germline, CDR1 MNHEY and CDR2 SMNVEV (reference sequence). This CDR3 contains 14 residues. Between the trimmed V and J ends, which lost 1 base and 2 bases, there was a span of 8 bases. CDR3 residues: CASSLLSGNYGYTF. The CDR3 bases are TGTGCCAGCAGTTTATTGTCCGGGAACTATGGCTACACCTTC.

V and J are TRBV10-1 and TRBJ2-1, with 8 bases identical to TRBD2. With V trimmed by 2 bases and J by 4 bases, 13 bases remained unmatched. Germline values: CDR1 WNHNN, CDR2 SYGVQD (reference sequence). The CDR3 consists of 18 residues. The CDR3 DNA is TGCGCCAGCAGTGAGCTTGGCCGGGCGGGAGGCCTTTACAATGAGCAGTTCTTC. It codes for CASSELGRAGGLYNEQFF.

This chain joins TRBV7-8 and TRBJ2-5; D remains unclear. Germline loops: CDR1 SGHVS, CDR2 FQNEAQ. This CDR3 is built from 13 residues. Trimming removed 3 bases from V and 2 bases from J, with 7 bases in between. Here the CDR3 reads CASSLRKQETQYF. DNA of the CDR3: TGTGCCAGCAGCTTGAGAAAACAAGAGACCCAGTACTTC.

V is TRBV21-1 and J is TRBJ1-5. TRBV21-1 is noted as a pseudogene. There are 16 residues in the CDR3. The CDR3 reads CASSLLRKWVNQPQHF. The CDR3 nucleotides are TGTGCCAGCAGCCTCTTGAGGAAGTGGGTCAATCAGCCCCAGCATTTT.

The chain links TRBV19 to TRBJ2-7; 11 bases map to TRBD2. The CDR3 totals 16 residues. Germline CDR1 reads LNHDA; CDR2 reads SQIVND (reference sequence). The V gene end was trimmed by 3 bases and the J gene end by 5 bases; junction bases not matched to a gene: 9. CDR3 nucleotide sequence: TGTGCCAGTAGTATTGGGACCGGGACTAGCGGTGACGAGCAGTACTTC. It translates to CASSIGTGTSGDEQYF.